The 5 T cell receptor beta chains reported below all come from one sample, sequenced in a study of cytomegalovirus exposure and HLA in healthy donors. The PCR employed 60 Vbeta primers together with 13 Jbeta primers. The data were produced by immunoSEQ multiplex PCR, yet TCRdb's version contains in-frame clones alone and is incomplete. The sample records 95,000 to 110,000 clones, approximately 72% being singletons. Material: PBMCs. These receptors came from a woman aged 45 to 65 in good health and CMV-seronegative.

The gene calls are TRBV11-3 and TRBJ2-1; no definite D call. This CDR3 spans 15 amino acids. Germline CDR1 and CDR2: SGHNT and YENEEA. Trimming took 0 bases from V and 0 from J, leaving 6 bases between them. This CDR3 is CASSLELSSYNEQFF. CDR3 sequence (DNA): TGTGCCAGCAGCTTAGAGCTTAGCTCCTACAATGAGCAGTTCTTC.

In the case of this clone: At one boundary the junction diverges from the germline segment, which might be a read error. The CDR3 here is CASSLEYSREQFF. Here the CDR3 DNA reads TGTGCTAGCAGCTTAGAGTACAGCAGGGAGCAGTTCTTC. V is TRBV7-7 and J is TRBJ2-1; D gene ambiguous. This CDR3 is built from 13 residues. Germline V gene data show CDR1 as SSHAT and CDR2 as FNYEAQ (reference sequence).

In this sample, this clone turned up a few times. V and J are TRBV11-2 and TRBJ2-5; D is unresolved. The ends were cut back, 0 bases at V and 5 bases at J, with 10 bases in the middle. CDR3 length: 14 amino acids. Per the germline V gene, CDR1 is SGHAT and CDR2 is FQNNGV. The CDR3 coding sequence is TGTGCCAGCAGCTTAGAGCCCGTCCGGGAGACCCAGTACTTC. Protein: CASSLEPVRETQYF.

The chain recombines TRBV5-1 with TRBJ2-5, with D perhaps matching TRBD2 (6 bases). Deletions cut 0 bases from V and 5 bases from J, with 14 bases between. Germline assignment: CDR1 SGHRS and CDR2 YFSETQ. The CDR3 has 15 residues. The CDR3 DNA reads TGCGCCAGCAGCTTGGGAGGTAGCGGCAGGGAGACCCAGTACTTC. It specifies CASSLGGSGRETQYF. Drawing the rest from reference TRBV5-1 and TRBJ2-5, the complete variable domain is KAGVTQTPRYLIKTRGQQVTLSCSPISGHRSVSWYQQTPGQGLQFLFEYFSETQRNKGNFPGRFSGRQFSNSRSEMNVSTLELGDSALYLCASSLGGSGRETQYFGPGTRLLVL.

This clone was seen a few times. This chain links TRBV27 with TRBJ2-1, with D perhaps TRBD1 (6 bases). The V end lost 10 bases, the J end lost 6 bases, and 19 bases lay between the germline ends. CDR1 is MNHEY and CDR2 is SMNVEV in the germline V gene (reference sequence). This CDR3 is built from 14 residues. The CDR3 reads CATTRDNPSNEQFF. The CDR3 bases are TGTGCCACCACCAGGGACAACCCGTCCAATGAGCAGTTCTTC.